This T cell receptor beta chain was identified in a study of identical twins. Trimming cost V 4 bases and J 3 bases, with 21 bases left between them. Germline lookup yields CDR1 MGHDK and CDR2 SYGVNS. The CDR3 runs to 18 residues. TCRdb re-derived calls from the 5' RACE reads in MiXCR, one entry per CDR3 protein. The sample includes about 300,000 distinct CDR3 sequences, over 9% of them seen just once. In addition, the sample was reused for a study of yellow fever vaccine responses in identical twins.

The chain carries TRBV25-1 and TRBJ2-2; tentatively, D is TRBD1 (6 bases). This clonotype was sampled from a woman younger than 35 in good health. Sequencing input: CD8+ T cells sorted from blood. The CDR3 DNA is TGTGCCAGCAGTGGCGCGGATCGGGACAAAAAATACACCGGGGAGCTGTTTTTT. Translated: CASSGADRDKKYTGELFF.